The table lists the clone carrying this T cell receptor (beta chain) with many counts. The record originates from a study of T cells in Graves' hyperthyroidism and ophthalmopathy. Researchers amplified the TCR beta CDR3 regions from RNA transcripts. HTBI primers drove first-round RT-PCR of the TCR CDR3. TCRdb ran MiXCR on the multiplex PCR reads and lists one entry per CDR3 protein. The sample has roughly 290,000 distinct CDR3 sequences, approximately 15% seen once. Graves' hyperthyroidism was deemed stable absent ophthalmopathy progression within 18 months. PBMCs stemmed from 10 ml fresh peripheral blood. This TCR derives from a woman aged 40 to 50 with Graves' hyperthyroidism. Input material: blood.

CDR3: CASMQTSGRPQYF. The CDR3 DNA reads as TGTGCCAGCATGCAGACTAGCGGGAGGCCCCAGTACTTC. This chain joins TRBV6-4 and TRBJ2-5; 13 nucleotides match TRBD2. This CDR3 contains 13 residues. Trimming removed 7 bases from V and 9 bases from J; junction bases left unmatched: 5. Germline-derived CDR1 and CDR2 are MRHNA and SNTAGT.